This T cell receptor (beta chain) was sequenced for a study of Graves' ophthalmopathy and Graves' hyperthyroidism. The V end lost 6 bases, the J end lost 5 bases, and 14 bases lay between the germline ends. The germline CDR1 and CDR2 sequences are SEHNR and FQNEAQ (reference sequence). This CDR3 region has 15 residues. General study results and limits: Most expanded clonotypes in thyroid above 0.001 frequency also showed up in blood.

Amplification from RNA transcripts yielded the TCR beta CDR3 regions. First-round RT-PCR relied on HTBI primers, and a second-round multiplex PCR came next. MiXCR, applied by TCRdb to the multiplex PCR reads, yields one record per CDR3 protein. The data contain hundreds of thousands of distinct CDR3 sequences, about two fifths of them seen just once; the ten biggest clones take up 3% to 4%. With regard to this clonotype: Its specificity is unknown.

J is TRBJ1-6 and V is TRBV7-9, with D possibly being TRBD1 (6 bases). The sample comprised peripheral blood. This sequence was found in an adult man with Graves' ophthalmopathy. The CDR3 is CASSERPGDNSPLHF. As DNA, the CDR3 is TGTGCCAGCAGTGAACGGCCAGGGGATAATTCACCCCTCCACTTT.